This passage covers 9 T cell receptor beta chains from one sample sequenced in a study of T cells after yellow fever vaccination. Via MiXCR, TCRdb re-called the 5' RACE reads, giving one row per CDR3 protein. The sample includes about 510,000 distinct CDR3 sequences, about a fifth of them seen just once. The sequenced sample was PBMCs, obtained roughly 23 days after the first yellow fever vaccination. The source is a man between 18 and 35 years old who received the YFV17D yellow fever vaccine.

The rearrangement joins TRBV6-1 to TRBJ1-3; D gene unclear. Deletions cut 8 bases from V and 0 bases from J, with 14 bases between. CDR3 length: 15 residues. The germline CDR1 and CDR2 sequences are MNHNS and SASEGT. In nucleotides, the CDR3 is TGTGCCAGCTGGAACGGTGAATACTCTGGAAACACCATATATTTT. Its translation is CASWNGEYSGNTIYF.

This clonotype was observed a few times. The chain combines TRBV7-3 with TRBJ2-3; D perhaps matches TRBD1 (6 bases). V was shortened by 5 bases and J by 6 bases, with 21 bases between the two germline ends. This CDR3 has 16 amino acids. CDR1 and CDR2 (germline): SGHTA, FQGTGA. CDR3 in amino acids: CASSRSGGRSPDTQYF. The CDR3 nucleotides are TGTGCCAGCAGCCGTTCTGGGGGCCGATCTCCGGATACGCAGTATTTT.

In this sample, this clonotype turned up a few times. The chain has TRBV12-3 or TRBV12-4 and TRBJ1-3, with 11 nucleotides matching TRBD1. CDR3 length equals 15 residues. Losses at the gene ends were 7 bases for V and 2 bases for J; bases not matched to a gene: 4. This chain's CDR3 is CASILGQGAGNTIYF. As DNA, the CDR3 is TGTGCCAGCATCTTGGGACAGGGGGCTGGAAACACCATATATTTT.

This clonotype was seen a few times. The chain uses TRBV30 and TRBJ2-2, with D possibly TRBD1 on 5 matching bases. With 2 bases removed from V and 13 bases from J, the gap between germline ends came to 17 bases. Germline V CDR1 and CDR2: GTSNPN, SVGIG (reference sequence). The CDR3 length is 13 residues. CDR3: CAWSPTGWWALFF. The CDR3 DNA reads as TGTGCCTGGAGTCCAACAGGATGGTGGGCGCTGTTTTTT.

This chain uses TRBV13 with TRBJ2-1; 9 bases align to TRBD1. Germline V CDR1 and CDR2: PRHDT, FYEKMQ (reference sequence). V lost 2 bases, J lost 3 bases, and 5 bases stayed unmatched. There are 16 residues in the CDR3. The DNA of the CDR3 is TGTGCCAGCAGCTTAACGGGGACAGGGTACTACAATGAGCAGTTCTTC. Protein sequence: CASSLTGTGYYNEQFF.

The chain combines TRBV20-1 with TRBJ2-5; D may correspond to TRBD1 or TRBD2 (5 bases each). The CDR3 consists of 13 residues. CDR1 and CDR2 (germline): DFQATT, SNEGSKA (reference sequence). V lost 1 base and J 8 bases, leaving 14 bases between the germline ends. The DNA for the CDR3 is TGCAGTGCTAGAGGGGGCGCCCGGGGAACCCAGTACTTC. This encodes CSARGGARGTQYF.

The chain employs TRBV5-1 and TRBJ1-4; TRBD1 agrees at 7 bases. Trimming removed 4 bases from V and 7 bases from J; junction bases left unmatched: 4. Germline V gene sequence: CDR1 SGHRS, CDR2 YFSETQ. The length of the CDR3 is 13 residues. The CDR3 loop is CASSATGLEKLFF. For the CDR3, the DNA is TGCGCCAGCAGCGCGACAGGGCTTGAAAAACTGTTTTTT.

The rearrangement joins TRBV6-2 or TRBV6-3 to TRBJ2-1; either TRBD1 or TRBD2 may supply D (6 bases each). The ends were cut back, 0 bases at V and 7 bases at J, with 13 bases in the middle. Germline V gives CDR1 MNHEY, CDR2 SVGEGT. The CDR3 spans 15 residues. The DNA of the CDR3 is TGTGCCAGCAGTTACTCCCGGGGGCTCAAGAATGAGCAGTTCTTC. Encoded protein: CASSYSRGLKNEQFF.

This clonotype was observed a handful of times. This chain connects TRBV27 to TRBJ2-1; D remains unclear. The CDR3 sequence is 13 residues long. Germline CDR1 reads MNHEY; CDR2 reads SMNVEV (reference sequence). Trimming removed 5 bases at V and 4 bases at J, with 9 bases between. The CDR3 reads CASSQSSYNEQFF. Written as DNA, the CDR3 is TGTGCCAGCAGTCAATCATCTTACAATGAGCAGTTCTTC.